Shown below are 22 T cell receptor beta chains from a single sample sequenced in a study of T cells after yellow fever vaccination. Using its own MiXCR run on the 5' RACE reads, TCRdb lists one record per CDR3 protein. The sample gives fewer than 450,000 distinct CDR3 sequences, roughly 12% of which show up once; roughly 18% is in the top ten. Here the sequenced sample was PBMCs, taken on the day of the first yellow fever vaccination. The source is a man aged 18 to 35 who received the YFV17D yellow fever vaccine.

This clonotype was found a few times. The J gene is TRBJ2-3, the V gene TRBV10-3; 8 nucleotides line up with TRBD2. CDR1 ENHRY and CDR2 SYGVKD come from the germline V gene. The CDR3 has 16 amino acids. V trimming: 3 bases; J trimming: 5 bases; junction bases outside the gene matches: 10. The CDR3, as DNA: TGTGCCATCAGTGACGTTCGAGCGGGGGTGGAAGATACGCAGTATTTT. Translated: CAISDVRAGVEDTQYF.

This clonotype was seen more than once but under ten times. The chain uses TRBV4-2 and TRBJ1-6, with D unclear. The CDR3 sequence is 16 residues long. Germline CDR1 reads LGHNA; CDR2 reads YNFKEQ. The V end was cut by 3 bases, the J end by 0 bases, with 9 bases between. This chain's CDR3 is CASSQEAISYNSPLHF. The CDR3, as DNA: TGTGCCAGCAGCCAGGAGGCAATCTCCTATAATTCACCCCTCCACTTT.

This clonotype came up a few times. The rearrangement links TRBV9 to TRBJ2-1; D perhaps matches TRBD2 (6 bases). CDR3 length equals 12 residues. The V end lost 3 bases, the J end lost 14 bases, and 15 bases lay between the germline ends. Germline-derived CDR1 and CDR2 are SGDLS and YYNGEE. CDR3: CASSAGGGGEFF. CDR3 bases: TGTGCCAGCAGCGCGGGTGGTGGAGGGGAGTTCTTC.

This clonotype occurred a few times. The chain has TRBV15 and TRBJ2-7, with 7 bases that match TRBD1. Per germline, CDR1 LNHNV and CDR2 YYDKDF (reference sequence). This CDR3 comprises 13 residues. Trimming took 4 bases from V and 5 from J; bases not matched to a gene: 5. CDR3 DNA: TGTGCCACCAGCATTAGACAGGGCCACGAGCAGTACGTC. The encoded protein is CATSIRQGHEQYV.

This clonotype was detected a few times. The V and J genes are TRBV20-1 and TRBJ1-5; 7 nucleotides match TRBD1. The trim removed 3 bases at V and 8 bases at J, leaving 7 bases unmatched. Germline V CDR1 and CDR2: DFQATT, SNEGSKA (reference sequence). The CDR3 runs 13 residues. The CDR3 region is CSASSDRAEPQHF. The CDR3 DNA reads as TGCAGTGCTAGCTCCGACAGGGCTGAGCCCCAGCATTTT.

This clonotype has a handful of counts. The genes are TRBV7-2 and TRBJ2-5; 8 bases line up with TRBD2. Looked up from germline, CDR1 is SGHTA and CDR2 is FQGNSA. The CDR3 contains 16 residues. With V trimmed by 5 bases and J by 5 bases, 13 bases remained unmatched. The CDR3 nucleotides read TGTGCCAGCAGCCCTGAACCTCGGGGGGGCCGGGAGACCCAGTACTTC. This codes for CASSPEPRGGRETQYF.

V usage is TRBV11-2 and J usage is TRBJ2-3; 7 bases are shared with TRBD1. V trimming: 1 base; J trimming: 6 bases; junction bases outside the gene matches: 7. Germline values: CDR1 SGHAT, CDR2 FQNNGV. The CDR3 totals 15 residues. CDR3: CASSLGRRGIDTQYF. CDR3 DNA sequence: TGTGCCAGCAGCTTAGGGCGCAGGGGGATTGATACGCAGTATTTT.

This clonotype appeared many times. The CDR3 is CASSYSMWEVETQYF. CDR3 DNA sequence: TGTGCCAGCAGTTACTCGATGTGGGAAGTCGAGACCCAGTACTTC. The genes are TRBV6-5 and TRBJ2-5; D is unresolved. Trimming took 0 bases from V and 5 from J, leaving 13 bases between them. Germline V gene data show CDR1 as MNHEY and CDR2 as SVGAGI. The CDR3 spans 15 residues.

This clonotype was observed at least ten times. V is TRBV27 and J is TRBJ2-1; D might be TRBD2 (5 bases). The CDR3 is 14 amino acids. Germline V gene data show CDR1 as MNHEY and CDR2 as SMNVEV (reference sequence). V shed 10 bases and J shed 6 bases, with 19 bases lying between them. The CDR3 bases are TGTGCCACCGGGGTCATATCCAGTCGCAATGAGCAGTTCTTC. Residues: CATGVISSRNEQFF.

The table lists this clonotype with a few counts. The CDR3 protein is CASSQADTDTQYF. The CDR3 DNA sequence: TGTGCCAGCAGCCAAGCCGACACAGATACGCAGTATTTT. The chain recombines TRBV3-1 with TRBJ2-3; D unresolved. The V gene's germline CDR1 is LGHDT and CDR2 YNNKEL (reference sequence). V was cut by 1 base and J by 2 bases, with 4 bases left in between. This CDR3 is 13 amino acids long.

The chain is built from TRBV24-1 and TRBJ2-7, with a tentative D call TRBD2 (6 bases). CDR3 size: 16 residues. Per the germline V gene, CDR1 is KGHDR and CDR2 is SFDVKD. V was cut by 0 bases and J by 2 bases, with 13 bases left in between. Here the CDR3 reads CATSDLTGASTYEQYF. The DNA for the CDR3 is TGTGCCACCAGTGATTTGACGGGAGCGTCGACCTACGAGCAGTACTTC.

This clonotype occurred a few times. The J gene is TRBJ1-5, the V gene TRBV16; weak D call: TRBD1 (5 bases). Trimming took off 0 bases at V and 7 bases at J, with 19 bases between the two ends. Germline V gene sequence: CDR1 KGHSY, CDR2 FQNENV. CDR3 size: 17 residues. The CDR3 protein is CASSQSPRTARGQPQHF. The DNA for the CDR3 is TGTGCCAGCAGCCAATCGCCCCGGACGGCTCGGGGGCAGCCCCAGCATTTT.

This chain joins TRBV4-3 and TRBJ2-4, with unresolved D. Per germline, CDR1 LGHNA and CDR2 YSLEER. The CDR3 extends over 16 amino acids. The V end lost 0 bases, the J end lost 0 bases, and 9 bases lay between the germline ends. In DNA form, the CDR3 reads TGCGCCAGCAGCCAAGATATCTGGGAAGCCAAAAACATTCAGTACTTC. As protein: CASSQDIWEAKNIQYF.

The rearrangement links TRBV4-1 to TRBJ2-1, with D perhaps TRBD1 or TRBD2 (6 bases each). This CDR3 has 14 residues. Germline CDR1 MGHRA, CDR2 YSYEKL. V lost 4 bases to trimming and J lost 8 bases, with 15 bases between them. The CDR3 protein is CASSLVRGHDEQFF. CDR3 bases: TGCGCCAGCAGCCTCGTCCGGGGGCACGATGAGCAGTTCTTC.

V usage is TRBV7-9 and J usage is TRBJ2-5; 14 positions match TRBD2. Germline V lookup: CDR1 SEHNR, CDR2 FQNEAQ (reference sequence). The CDR3 totals 16 residues. The J segment lost 1 base and the V segment lost 5 bases, leaving 3 bases of the junction unmatched. This CDR3 reads CASSTGLAGGQETQYF. The DNA for the CDR3 is TGTGCCAGCAGCACCGGACTAGCGGGGGGCCAAGAGACCCAGTACTTC. Variable domain in full (rest from reference TRBV7-9 and TRBJ2-5): DTGVSQNPRHKITKRGQNVTFRCDPISEHNRLYWYRQTLGQGPEFLTYFQNEAQLEKSRLLSDRFSAERPKGSFSTLEIQRTEQGDSAMYLCASSTGLAGGQETQYFGPGTRLLVL.

This clonotype was recorded a few times. J is TRBJ1-2 and V is TRBV5-5; D might be TRBD1 (5 bases). The CDR3 contains 15 residues. V dropped 2 bases and J dropped 3 bases, with 14 bases sitting between them. Germline CDR1 SGHKS, CDR2 YYEKEE (reference sequence). CDR3 nucleotide sequence: TGTGCCAGCAGCTTTGAGCCGGGGGTGGACTATGGCTACACCTTC. The encoded protein is CASSFEPGVDYGYTF.

V is TRBV6-4 and J is TRBJ1-2; D gene uncertain. The V gene lost 0 bases and the J gene lost 7 bases, with 3 bases spanning the gap. CDR1 MRHNA and CDR2 SNTAGT come from the germline V gene. CDR3 size: 11 residues. This CDR3 reads CASSDSAGYTF. As DNA, the CDR3 is TGTGCCAGCAGTGACTCGGCTGGCTACACCTTC.

This clonotype was detected only a few times. CDR3 DNA: TGTGCCACCAGCAGAGATCAGAGGAGTCAGACTAACTATGGCTACACCTTC. It translates to CATSRDQRSQTNYGYTF. The chain couples TRBV15 to TRBJ1-2; unclear D gene. V lost 0 bases to trimming and J lost 0 bases, with 14 bases between them. The CDR3 sequence is 17 residues long. Germline CDR1 is LNHNV and CDR2 is YYDKDF (reference sequence).

The genes are TRBV2 and TRBJ1-3; the D gene is possibly TRBD1 (6 bases). Trimming cost V 6 bases and J 0 bases, with 12 bases left between them. The CDR3 length is 15 residues. From germline, CDR1 is SNHLY and CDR2 FYNNEI. This CDR3 is CASRFGQISGNTIYF. The CDR3 DNA follows: TGTGCCAGCAGATTCGGACAGATCTCTGGAAACACCATATATTTT.

V and J are TRBV21-1 and TRBJ2-2; the DNA was not compared with TRBD2, the D call given in the table. TRBV21-1 is described as a pseudogene. The CDR3 sequence is 12 residues long. The CDR3 DNA follows: TGTGCCAGCAGAAGGAGGTCCGGGGAGCTGTTTTTT. Its protein is CASRRRSGELFF.

This clonotype occurred a few times. The chain is built from TRBV12-3 or TRBV12-4 and TRBJ2-3; TRBD2 matches 8 bases. This CDR3 contains 14 residues. V gave up 5 bases and J gave up 6 bases; unmatched junction bases: 7. The CDR3 DNA reads TGTGCCAGCAGTGGCCCGGGACTAGGGGATACGCAGTATTTT. Translation: CASSGPGLGDTQYF.

This clonotype has at least ten counts. V is TRBV18 and J is TRBJ2-5; D tentatively reads TRBD1 or TRBD2 (5 bases each). The CDR3 is 13 amino acids. V lost 3 bases and J 3 bases, leaving 8 bases between the germline ends. Germline CDR1 is KGHSH and CDR2 is LQKENI. The CDR3 loop reads CASSPRGEETQYF. CDR3 DNA: TGTGCCAGCTCACCCCGAGGGGAAGAGACCCAGTACTTC.